This TCR beta chain was found in a study of T cells in localized non-small cell lung cancer. Findings of the study overall: Paired adjacent lung recovered a median roughly 56 of the top 100 tumor clones. Uninvolved neighboring lung showed the greatest T cell clonality, exceeding tumor. Sequencing was restricted to one tumor region; therefore, heterogeneity remains possible.

In germline, CDR1 is MNHEY, CDR2 SMNVEV (reference sequence). V dropped 5 bases and J dropped 2 bases, with 15 bases sitting between them. CDR3 length: 15 amino acids. With regard to this clone: The antigen is unknown.

Here immunoSEQ multiplex PCR was the method, and the copy in TCRdb shows in-frame clones only, minus some. Of 10,000 to 15,000 clones listed, about 82% are singletons. The specimen was peripheral blood, collected before any cancer treatment. J is TRBJ1-2 and V is TRBV27; D ambiguous. The TCR was taken from a male donor at least 60 years old with stage III lung adenocarcinoma. CDR3 sequence reads: CASSLAPGMNYGYTF. The CDR3 nucleotides are TGTGCCAGCAGTCTCGCTCCGGGGATGAACTATGGCTACACCTTC.